This T cell receptor (beta chain) was retrieved from a study of cytomegalovirus exposure and HLA in healthy donors. Both 60 Vbeta primers and 13 Jbeta primers went into the PCR. Profiling relied on immunoSEQ multiplex PCR, and the TCRdb table lists in-frame clones only, not all of them. The sample lists around 130,000 clones; about 81% were seen once. Though nominally healthy at sampling, donors likely had unrecorded immune exposures. CDR1 is MNHEY and CDR2 is SMNVEV in the germline V gene (reference sequence). V dropped 4 bases and J dropped 1 base, with 7 bases sitting between them. The CDR3 covers 14 residues.

Sequencing used PBMCs. The receptor was derived from a woman aged 40 to 50 in good health and CMV-seropositive. The rearrangement joins TRBV27 to TRBJ2-2; D is unresolved. Here the CDR3 reads CASSSGWNTGELFF. CDR3 bases: TGTGCCAGCAGTTCAGGTTGGAACACCGGGGAGCTGTTTTTT.